Shown below are 15 T cell receptor beta chains from a single sample sequenced in a study of cytomegalovirus exposure and HLA in healthy donors. Amplification used 60 Vbeta primers and 13 Jbeta primers. Generated by immunoSEQ multiplex PCR, the TCRdb table keeps only in-frame clones and is missing some. This sample's table reports some 130,000 clones. Sequenced material: PBMCs. The origin of the receptors is a woman aged 40-49 years in good health and CMV-seronegative.

The genes are TRBV7-6 and TRBJ1-1, with D uncertain. V lost 5 bases and J 3 bases, leaving 10 bases between the germline ends. Germline lookup yields CDR1 SGHVS and CDR2 FNYEAQ. The CDR3 is made up of 13 amino acids. The DNA for the CDR3 is TGTGCCAGCAGCCTACGGCGGCACACTGAAGCTTTCTTT. It encodes CASSLRRHTEAFF.

This chain links TRBV6-1 with TRBJ1-6, with TRBD1 as a possible D gene (6 bases). CDR1 and CDR2 from the germline V gene are MNHNS and SASEGT. This CDR3 region has 13 residues. In nucleotides, the CDR3 is TGTGCGGTCCGGGACACAAAAAATTCACCCCTCCACTTT. It is translated as CAVRDTKNSPLHF.

The chain links TRBV7-9 to TRBJ1-1; D perhaps matches TRBD1 (5 bases). Germline V gene data show CDR1 as SEHNR and CDR2 as FQNEAQ (reference sequence). There are 14 residues in the CDR3. Trimming pared 7 bases from V and 2 bases from J, leaving 14 bases between. In DNA, the CDR3 is TGTGCCAGCATCCTCGACGGGGGAAACACTGAAGCTTTCTTT. Translating gives CASILDGGNTEAFF.

The chain uses TRBV9 and TRBJ1-1; 9 nucleotides agree with TRBD1. Per the germline V gene, CDR1 is SGDLS and CDR2 is YYNGEE. Losses at the gene ends were 4 bases for V and 1 base for J; bases not matched to a gene: 2. This CDR3 comprises 14 residues. The CDR3 loop reads CASSLQGANTEAFF. The CDR3 DNA reads as TGTGCCAGCAGCTTACAGGGGGCGAACACTGAAGCTTTCTTT.

V usage is TRBV7-3 and J usage is TRBJ2-1, with 7 positions matching TRBD1. CDR3 length: 15 residues. V gave up 0 bases and J gave up 6 bases; unmatched junction bases: 5. Germline-derived CDR1 and CDR2 are SGHTA and FQGTGA. The CDR3 DNA reads as TGTGCCAGCAGCTTAACGGCAACAGGGGTCAATGAGCAGTTCTTC. Its translation: CASSLTATGVNEQFF.

The chain is built from TRBV19 and TRBJ1-3; TRBD1 agrees at 9 bases. From germline, CDR1 is LNHDA and CDR2 SQIVND (reference sequence). This CDR3 contains 15 residues. The V gene end was trimmed by 4 bases and the J gene end by 7 bases; junction bases not matched to a gene: 8. The CDR3 here is CASSTSGTGRNTIYF. CDR3 nucleotides: TGTGCCAGTAGTACCTCCGGGACAGGGCGGAACACCATATATTTT.

The chain recombines TRBV7-2 with TRBJ2-3; 7 positions agree with TRBD2. Germline V lookup: CDR1 SGHTA, CDR2 FQGNSA. V shed 5 bases, J shed 4 bases, and the junction held 6 bases outside the gene matches. CDR3 size: 14 residues. CDR3 DNA: TGTGCCAGCAGCCCCTCCCTAGCGGCAGATACGCAGTATTTT. Translated, it gives CASSPSLAADTQYF.

This rearrangement joins TRBV5-1 to TRBJ1-1; the match to TRBD1 covers 10 bases. Per germline, CDR1 SGHRS and CDR2 YFSETQ. This CDR3 contains 16 residues. After removal of 0 bases from V and 3 bases from J, the junction contained 5 bases not matched to a gene. Here the CDR3 DNA reads TGCGCCAGCAGCTTGGTCCCCGGGACAGGGGACACTGAAGCTTTCTTT. It codes for CASSLVPGTGDTEAFF.

The chain recombines TRBV5-1 with TRBJ1-1; D unresolved. The germline V gene encodes CDR1 SGHRS and CDR2 YFSETQ. Trimming left V 1 base short and J 7 bases short, with 11 bases between. CDR3 size: 13 residues. The CDR3 nucleotides read TGCGCCAGCAGCTTGCTGACGAGACTTGAAGCTTTCTTT. Protein product: CASSLLTRLEAFF.

The rearrangement joins TRBV11-3 to TRBJ2-1; TRBD2 agrees at 9 bases. The CDR3 sequence is 14 residues long. Germline V lookup: CDR1 SGHNT, CDR2 YENEEA. Trimming took 7 bases from V and 6 from J; bases not matched to a gene: 7. CDR3 bases: TGTGCCAGCACCCCGGGTAGCGGGGGCAATGAGCAGTTCTTC. Its protein product is CASTPGSGGNEQFF.

The chain has TRBV11-2 and TRBJ1-1; no clear D. This CDR3 contains 13 residues. Germline loops: CDR1 SGHAT, CDR2 FQNNGV. V was clipped by 1 base and J by 1 base, with 4 bases between them. Written as DNA, the CDR3 is TGTGCCAGCAGCTTAGGACAGAACACTGAAGCTTTCTTT. Translating gives CASSLGQNTEAFF.

The CDR3 DNA sequence: TGTGCCAGCAGTGAAGTGCGGGGGGGCCAAGAGACCCAGTACTTC. It yields the protein CASSEVRGGQETQYF. The chain combines TRBV25-1 with TRBJ2-5, with 9 bases lining up with TRBD2. Trimming took 2 bases from V and 1 from J; bases not matched to a gene: 2. The CDR3 extends over 15 amino acids. Germline CDR1 and CDR2: MGHDK and SYGVNS.

The V call is TRBV4-2, the J call TRBJ2-2, with 8 bases fitting TRBD2. The CDR3 is 16 amino acids. CDR1 and CDR2 (germline): LGHNA, YNFKEQ. V gave up 3 bases and J gave up 8 bases; unmatched junction bases: 11. This chain's CDR3 is CASSQKTGGAGGELFF. CDR3 nucleotides: TGTGCCAGCAGCCAGAAGACGGGGGGGGCCGGAGGGGAGCTGTTTTTT.

The chain joins TRBV6-6 to TRBJ2-1; 8 bases are shared with TRBD1. The ends lost 6 bases at V and 8 bases at J; junction bases unmatched: 3. Per germline, CDR1 MNHNY and CDR2 SVGAGI (reference sequence). The CDR3 spans 12 residues. The CDR3 DNA reads TGTGCCAGCAGGCCGGGACAGGATGAGCAGTTCTTC. This gives the protein CASRPGQDEQFF.

The chain uses TRBV7-9 and TRBJ1-3; TRBD1 matches 7 bases. The germline V gene has CDR1 SEHNR and CDR2 FQNEAQ (reference sequence). The V gene end was trimmed by 1 base and the J gene end by 0 bases; junction bases not matched to a gene: 3. The CDR3 extends over 16 amino acids. The DNA of the CDR3 is TGTGCCAGCAGCTTAGGACAGGGTATCTCTGGAAACACCATATATTTT. It encodes CASSLGQGISGNTIYF.